This TCR beta chain was found in a study of T cells after yellow fever vaccination. Overall study findings and caveats: Researchers cautioned that FACS-sorted repertoires could harbor abundant clonotypes contaminating from the bulk population.

This clonotype has just a few counts. Its antigen is unidentified. In germline, CDR1 is LNHDA, CDR2 SQIVND (reference sequence). After removal of 0 bases from V and 0 bases from J, the junction contained 5 bases not matched to a gene. The CDR3 consists of 19 residues. TCRdb analysed the 5' RACE reads with MiXCR anew, one entry per CDR3 protein. The data show around 500,000 distinct CDR3 sequences, roughly 22% seen once. This receptor was taken from a man younger than 35 who received the YFV17D yellow fever vaccine. Specimen: PBMCs, collected 21 days after the first yellow fever vaccination. V is TRBV19 and J is TRBJ2-2, with 12 nucleotides matching TRBD2. The CDR3 sequence: CASSIDGLAGSANTGELFF. The CDR3 DNA sequence: TGTGCCAGTAGTATAGACGGACTAGCGGGATCAGCGAACACCGGGGAGCTGTTTTTT. The full variable domain, with the rest looked up from reference TRBV19 and TRBJ2-2, is DGGITQSPKYLFRKEGQNVTLSCEQNLNHDAMYWYRQDPGQGLRLIYYSQIVNDFQKGDIAEGYSVSREKKESFPLTVTSAQKNPTAFYLCASSIDGLAGSANTGELFFGEGSRLTVL.